The 28 T cell receptor beta chains given below trace back to one sample, sequenced in a study of blood T cell repertoires in COVID-19. The repertoire was sequenced with immunoSEQ multiplex PCR; TCRdb's copy has only in-frame clones and lacks some. The sample holds under 400,000 clones; around 88% are singletons and the top ten take 1.5% to 2%. The material sequenced was peripheral blood. These receptors all stem from a woman in her twenties or thirties with COVID-19, enrolled during active disease.

The CDR3: CASSFDRAEQFF. CDR3 nucleotides: TGTGCCAGCAGTTTTGACAGGGCTGAGCAGTTCTTC. The chain joins TRBV12-3 or TRBV12-4 to TRBJ2-1; TRBD1 matches 7 bases. The trim removed 3 bases at V and 9 bases at J, leaving 2 bases unmatched. The CDR3 has 12 residues.

In DNA form, the CDR3 reads TGTGCCAGTAGTAAGCCCGGGTATGGCTACACCTTC. Encoded protein: CASSKPGYGYTF. The genes are TRBV19 and TRBJ1-2; no definite D call. The germline V gene has CDR1 LNHDA and CDR2 SQIVND (reference sequence). The CDR3 runs 12 residues. V was cut by 4 bases and J by 5 bases, with 8 bases left in between.

The chain recombines TRBV7-2 with TRBJ1-2, with no clear D. CDR3 size: 14 residues. V gave up 5 bases and J gave up 0 bases, with 10 bases separating them. The germline V gene encodes CDR1 SGHTA and CDR2 FQGNSA. The CDR3 sequence is CASSARITNYGYTF. The CDR3 nucleotides are TGTGCCAGCAGCGCCAGGATTACTAACTATGGCTACACCTTC.

This clone was seen a handful of times. This rearrangement joins TRBV2 to TRBJ1-3; perhaps TRBD1 as D (6 bases). CDR1 SNHLY and CDR2 FYNNEI come from the germline V gene. Trimming removed 5 bases from V and 0 bases from J, with 17 bases in between. This CDR3 contains 17 residues. CDR3 nucleotide sequence: TGTGCCAGCAGTAAACGTCAGGGGTACAGCTCTGGAAACACCATATATTTT. This sequence encodes CASSKRQGYSSGNTIYF.

J is TRBJ1-3 and V is TRBV19; TRBD1 aligns across 7 bases. J lost 0 bases, V lost 6 bases, and 8 bases had no gene match. Germline lookup yields CDR1 LNHDA and CDR2 SQIVND (reference sequence). CDR3 size: 16 residues. The CDR3 protein is CASRVQGYDSGNTIYF. The CDR3 nucleotides read TGTGCCAGTAGGGTACAGGGGTACGACTCTGGAAACACCATATATTTT. Full variable domain (remainder filled in from reference TRBV19 and TRBJ1-3): DGGITQSPKYLFRKEGQNVTLSCEQNLNHDAMYWYRQDPGQGLRLIYYSQIVNDFQKGDIAEGYSVSREKKESFPLTVTSAQKNPTAFYLCASRVQGYDSGNTIYFGEGSWLTVV.

V is TRBV21-1 and J is TRBJ1-5; the D call in the table, TRBD1, was not verified against the DNA. TRBV21-1 represents a pseudogene. This CDR3 spans 14 amino acids. The DNA of the CDR3 is TGTGCCAGCAATAATCGGGACAGTTCTCAGCCCCAGCATTTT. Its translation is CASNNRDSSQPQHF.

The chain couples TRBV2 to TRBJ1-2, with no clear D. V was pared by 7 bases and J by 2 bases, with 11 bases between. Germline assignment: CDR1 SNHLY and CDR2 FYNNEI. This CDR3 spans 13 amino acids. CDR3 sequence: CASTSRANYGYTF. In DNA, the CDR3 is TGTGCCAGCACCTCGCGGGCGAACTATGGCTACACCTTC.

The rearrangement uses TRBV3-1 (or the pseudogene TRBV3-2) and TRBJ1-3; 8 nucleotides align to TRBD1. Germline loops: CDR1 LGHDT, CDR2 YNNKEL (reference sequence). The CDR3 is made up of 17 amino acids. V shed 3 bases, J shed 2 bases, and the junction held 9 bases outside the gene matches. The CDR3 bases are TGTGCCAGCAGCCAGTTTTACAGGGGGTATACTGGAAACACCATATATTTT. The encoded protein is CASSQFYRGYTGNTIYF.

This sequence joins TRBV9 and TRBJ2-3, with 11 bases aligning to TRBD2. This CDR3 has 16 amino acids. CDR1 SGDLS and CDR2 YYNGEE come from the germline V gene. The junction had 5 bases not matched to a gene; V was cut back by 3 bases and J by 2 bases. DNA of the CDR3: TGTGCCAGCAGCGAGGGGACTAGCGGATTCACAGATACGCAGTATTTT. The encoded protein is CASSEGTSGFTDTQYF. The full variable domain, completed using reference TRBV9 and TRBJ2-3, is DSGVTQTPKHLITATGQRVTLRCSPRSGDLSVYWYQQSLDQGLQFLIQYYNGEERAKGNILERFSAQQFPDLHSELNLSSLELGDSALYFCASSEGTSGFTDTQYFGPGTRLTVL.

The J gene is TRBJ1-2, the V gene TRBV18; TRBD1 might be the D (6 bases). The V end was cut by 4 bases, the J end by 2 bases, with 8 bases between. Germline values: CDR1 KGHSH, CDR2 LQKENI. This CDR3 comprises 13 residues. The CDR3 is CASSRDTNYGYTF. CDR3 DNA sequence: TGTGCCAGCTCACGGGACACCAACTATGGCTACACCTTC.

The chain links TRBV11-1 to TRBJ1-1; D is ambiguous. V was pared by 5 bases and J by 4 bases, with 20 bases between. There are 16 residues in the CDR3. Germline-derived CDR1 and CDR2 are SGHAT and FQDESV (reference sequence). In nucleotides, the CDR3 is TGTGCCAGCAGCAAACACCAAACAGTGCTCCCCACTGAAGCTTTCTTT. Its translation is CASSKHQTVLPTEAFF.

The genes are TRBV2 and TRBJ1-1, with D possibly TRBD1 on 6 matching bases. This CDR3 has 13 amino acids. With 7 bases removed from V and 1 base from J, the gap between germline ends came to 10 bases. Germline CDR1 is SNHLY and CDR2 is FYNNEI. The CDR3: CASTSTGNTEAFF. The CDR3 DNA is TGTGCCAGCACATCGACAGGGAACACTGAAGCTTTCTTT.

The chain carries TRBV5-5 and TRBJ1-5, with D unclear. Germline V gene data show CDR1 as SGHKS and CDR2 as YYEKEE (reference sequence). The CDR3 is 16 residues long. The ends were cut back, 3 bases at V and 2 bases at J, with 15 bases in the middle. DNA of the CDR3: TGTGCCAGCAGCTCGCGAGATTTTGATGGCAATCAGCCCCAGCATTTT. This encodes CASSSRDFDGNQPQHF.

The chain joins TRBV4-1 to TRBJ2-1; 8 bases line up with TRBD2. Losses at the gene ends were 8 bases for V and 5 bases for J; bases not matched to a gene: 8. This CDR3 comprises 14 residues. Germline lookup yields CDR1 MGHRA and CDR2 YSYEKL. The CDR3 sequence is CASRGGGTHNEQFF. CDR3 DNA: TGCGCCAGCCGGGGCGGGGGGACGCACAATGAGCAGTTCTTC.

The chain is built from TRBV5-1 and TRBJ1-1; 7 nucleotides line up with TRBD1. Germline V gene sequence: CDR1 SGHRS, CDR2 YFSETQ. V shed 5 bases and J 3 bases; nucleotides not matched to a gene: 16. The CDR3 sequence is 17 residues long. CDR3 sequence (DNA): TGCGCCAGCAGGGAGATTAAAAACCGGGACAGCTACACTGAAGCTTTCTTT. Its protein is CASREIKNRDSYTEAFF.

The gene calls are TRBV30 and TRBJ1-1; D perhaps matches TRBD1 (6 bases). CDR1 and CDR2 (germline): GTSNPN, SVGIG (reference sequence). Trimming took off 7 bases at V and 1 base at J, with 13 bases between the two ends. The CDR3 totals 13 residues. Written as DNA, the CDR3 is TGTGCCTCCATGACAGGCGAGAACACTGAAGCTTTCTTT. Protein product: CASMTGENTEAFF.

This chain connects TRBV9 to TRBJ1-2; D call uncertain. In germline, CDR1 is SGDLS, CDR2 YYNGEE. This CDR3 spans 12 amino acids. The germline V and J ends were trimmed by 0 bases and 8 bases, with 8 bases remaining between them. CDR3 in amino acids: CASSVGIGGYTF. Written as DNA, the CDR3 is TGTGCCAGCAGCGTAGGAATCGGGGGCTACACCTTC.

The J gene is TRBJ2-3, the V gene TRBV24-1; TRBD1 aligns across 7 bases. J gave up 2 bases and V 5 bases, and 15 bases lay outside the gene matches. This CDR3 is built from 18 residues. Germline-derived CDR1 and CDR2 are KGHDR and SFDVKD. The CDR3 spells CATSGRDRETPFTDTQYF. The CDR3 DNA follows: TGTGCCACCAGTGGAAGGGACAGAGAGACCCCTTTCACAGATACGCAGTATTTT.

The chain employs TRBV11-2 and TRBJ1-3, with 10 bases matching TRBD1. Germline assignment: CDR1 SGHAT and CDR2 FQNNGV. The CDR3 totals 16 residues. With 1 base clipped from V and 3 bases from J, the junction kept 3 bases outside the gene matches. CDR3: CASSLGQGAIGNTIYF. The DNA of the CDR3 is TGTGCCAGCAGCTTAGGACAGGGGGCGATTGGAAACACCATATATTTT. The entire variable domain, with the rest obtained from reference TRBV11-2 and TRBJ1-3, is as follows: EAGVAQSPRYKIIEKRQSVAFWCNPISGHATLYWYQQILGQGPKLLIQFQNNGVVDDSQLPKDRFSAERLKGVDSTLKIQPAKLEDSAVYLCASSLGQGAIGNTIYFGEGSWLTVV.

V is TRBV19 and J is TRBJ1-2; TRBD1 aligns across 7 bases. V lost 9 bases and J lost 4; bases outside the gene matches: 5. This CDR3 spans 12 amino acids. CDR1 is LNHDA, CDR2 SQIVND, per germline (reference sequence). CDR3 sequence: CASKTGPYGYTF. CDR3 coding DNA: TGTGCCAGCAAGACAGGGCCCTATGGCTACACCTTC.

This clone was seen just once. This chain joins TRBV28 and TRBJ2-3; 8 bases map to TRBD2. Germline V gene data show CDR1 as MDHEN and CDR2 as SYDVKM. This CDR3 region has 19 residues. After removal of 5 bases from V and 0 bases from J, the junction contained 16 bases not matched to a gene. The CDR3 region is CASSPLVGSGGLSTDTQYF. The DNA for the CDR3 is TGTGCCAGCAGTCCCCTGGTTGGGAGCGGGGGCCTAAGCACAGATACGCAGTATTTT.

V gene TRBV15 combines with J gene TRBJ1-1; D might be TRBD1 (6 bases). Trimming removed 3 bases from V and 2 bases from J, with 25 bases in between. CDR1 is LNHNV, CDR2 YYDKDF, per germline (reference sequence). CDR3 length: 19 residues. CDR3 residues: CATSSPLVRGVGKNTEAFF. For the CDR3, the DNA is TGTGCCACCAGCAGCCCATTGGTCAGGGGAGTTGGGAAAAACACTGAAGCTTTCTTT.

This chain uses TRBV5-1 with TRBJ2-5; D is possibly TRBD2 (7 bases). The CDR3 is 15 amino acids. CDR1 and CDR2 from the germline V gene are SGHRS and YFSETQ. The germline V and J ends were trimmed by 6 bases and 2 bases, with 17 bases remaining between them. This CDR3 reads CASNPGGGAQETQYF. CDR3 DNA: TGCGCCAGCAATCCAGGCGGGGGCGCACAAGAGACCCAGTACTTC. The full variable domain, rest sourced from reference TRBV5-1 and TRBJ2-5, is KAGVTQTPRYLIKTRGQQVTLSCSPISGHRSVSWYQQTPGQGLQFLFEYFSETQRNKGNFPGRFSGRQFSNSRSEMNVSTLELGDSALYLCASNPGGGAQETQYFGPGTRLLVL.

This clone was seen a handful of times. This chain connects TRBV11-2 to TRBJ1-1; TRBD1 might be the D (5 bases). The CDR3 runs 14 residues. Germline V gene sequence: CDR1 SGHAT, CDR2 FQNNGV. V was trimmed by 1 base and J by 3 bases, leaving 9 bases between them. The DNA for the CDR3 is TGTGCCAGCAGCTTAGCGGGAGGGGACACTGAAGCTTTCTTT. Protein: CASSLAGGDTEAFF.

The V call is TRBV5-1, the J call TRBJ1-1, with TRBD1 matching over 7 bases. Germline V gene data show CDR1 as SGHRS and CDR2 as YFSETQ. The trim removed 4 bases at V and 2 bases at J, leaving 5 bases unmatched. The CDR3 runs 14 residues. CDR3: CASSGGQVNTEAFF. In nucleotides, the CDR3 is TGCGCCAGCAGCGGCGGACAGGTTAACACTGAAGCTTTCTTT. The entire variable domain, with the rest obtained from reference TRBV5-1 and TRBJ1-1, is as follows: KAGVTQTPRYLIKTRGQQVTLSCSPISGHRSVSWYQQTPGQGLQFLFEYFSETQRNKGNFPGRFSGRQFSNSRSEMNVSTLELGDSALYLCASSGGQVNTEAFFGQGTRLTVV.

V and J are TRBV18 and TRBJ2-2; 7 bases are a match to TRBD2. This CDR3 spans 15 amino acids. Germline-derived CDR1 and CDR2 are KGHSH and LQKENI. Trimming at V came to 6 bases and at J to 5 bases, leaving 9 bases not matched to a gene. DNA for the CDR3: TGTGCCAGCTCCCCGACTAGCCCAACTACCGGGGAGCTGTTTTTT. As protein: CASSPTSPTTGELFF.

This chain connects TRBV25-1 to TRBJ2-3; tentatively, D is TRBD1 (5 bases). Germline assignment: CDR1 MGHDK and CDR2 SYGVNS. The length of the CDR3 is 14 residues. The V end lost 8 bases, the J end lost 0 bases, and 12 bases lay between the germline ends. CDR3 sequence (DNA): TGTGCCAGCTGTGGACACCTGAGCACAGATACGCAGTATTTT. Its translation: CASCGHLSTDTQYF.

This clone came up a few times. The V call is TRBV30, the J call TRBJ1-4; 9 bases fit TRBD1. The CDR3 contains 14 residues. In germline, CDR1 is GTSNPN, CDR2 SVGIG (reference sequence). V trimming: 4 bases; J trimming: 6 bases; junction bases outside the gene matches: 6. The CDR3 DNA is TGTGCCTGGAATGACAGGGGGGAGTATGAAAAACTGTTTTTT. Translated: CAWNDRGEYEKLFF.